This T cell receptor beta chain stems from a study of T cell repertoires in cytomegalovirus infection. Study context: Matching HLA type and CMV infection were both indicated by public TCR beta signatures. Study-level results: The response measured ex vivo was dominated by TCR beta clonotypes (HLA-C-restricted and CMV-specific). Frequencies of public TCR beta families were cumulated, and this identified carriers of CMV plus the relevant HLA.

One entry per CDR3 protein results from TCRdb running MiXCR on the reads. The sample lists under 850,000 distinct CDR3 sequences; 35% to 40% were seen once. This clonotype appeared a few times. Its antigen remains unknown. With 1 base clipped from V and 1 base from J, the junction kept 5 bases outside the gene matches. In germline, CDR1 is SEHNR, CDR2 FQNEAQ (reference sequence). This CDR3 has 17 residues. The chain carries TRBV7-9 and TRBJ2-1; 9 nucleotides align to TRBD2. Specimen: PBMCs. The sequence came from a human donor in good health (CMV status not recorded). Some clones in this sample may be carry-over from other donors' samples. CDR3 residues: CASSLGGTSWSYNEQFF. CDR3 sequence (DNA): TGTGCCAGCAGCTTAGGAGGGACTAGCTGGTCCTACAATGAGCAGTTCTTC. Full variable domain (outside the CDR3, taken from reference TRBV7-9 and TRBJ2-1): DTGVSQNPRHKITKRGQNVTFRCDPISEHNRLYWYRQTLGQGPEFLTYFQNEAQLEKSRLLSDRFSAERPKGSFSTLEIQRTEQGDSAMYLCASSLGGTSWSYNEQFFGPGTRLTVL.